This T cell receptor (beta chain) was sequenced for a study of cytomegalovirus exposure and HLA in healthy donors. Whole-study findings and limits: A few of the chains that were CMV-associated were confirmed in vitro to be specific for CMV antigens. Within the data, a cluster of highly shared sequence variants was likely a sequencing artifact.

Regarding this clone: Antigen unknown.

V lost 1 base and J lost 2, with 12 bases in between. The CDR3 is made up of 16 amino acids. The germline V gene encodes CDR1 SGHRS and CDR2 YFSETQ. Use of 60 Vbeta and 13 Jbeta primers characterized the PCR. Method: immunoSEQ multiplex PCR; TCRdb's copy keeps in-frame clones and lacks some. The sample includes about 78,000 clones, over 60% of them seen just once. The receptor was derived from a woman in her thirties or forties in good health and CMV-seropositive. The chain joins TRBV5-1 to TRBJ2-2; possibly TRBD1 for D (6 bases). Sequencing input: PBMCs. The CDR3 sequence: CASSLLLQGNTGELFF. CDR3 nucleotides: TGCGCCAGCAGCTTGCTTCTACAGGGAAACACCGGGGAGCTGTTTTTT.